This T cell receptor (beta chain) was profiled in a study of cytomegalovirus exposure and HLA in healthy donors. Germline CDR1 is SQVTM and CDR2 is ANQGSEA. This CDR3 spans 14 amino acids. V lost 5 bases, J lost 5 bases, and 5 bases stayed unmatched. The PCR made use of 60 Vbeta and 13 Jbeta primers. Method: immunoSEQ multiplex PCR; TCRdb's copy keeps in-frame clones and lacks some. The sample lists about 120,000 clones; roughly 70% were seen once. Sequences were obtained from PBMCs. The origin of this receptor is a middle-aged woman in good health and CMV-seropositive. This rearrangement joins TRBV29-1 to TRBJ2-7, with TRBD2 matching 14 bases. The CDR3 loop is CSVTGLAGAHEQYF. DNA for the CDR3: TGCAGCGTTACGGGACTAGCGGGAGCTCACGAGCAGTACTTC.